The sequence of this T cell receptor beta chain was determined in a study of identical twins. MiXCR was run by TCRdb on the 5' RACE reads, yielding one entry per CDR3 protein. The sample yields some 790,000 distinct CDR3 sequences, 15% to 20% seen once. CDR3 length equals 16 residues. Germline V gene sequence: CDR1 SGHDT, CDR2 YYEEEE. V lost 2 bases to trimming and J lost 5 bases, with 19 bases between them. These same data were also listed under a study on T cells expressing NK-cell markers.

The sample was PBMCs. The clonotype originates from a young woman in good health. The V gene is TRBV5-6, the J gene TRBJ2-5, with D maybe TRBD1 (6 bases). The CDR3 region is CASSFRGRVSPETQYF. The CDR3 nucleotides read TGTGCCAGCAGCTTCAGGGGAAGGGTATCTCCGGAGACCCAGTACTTC.